This TCR beta chain came from a study of T-cell reconstitution after alpha-beta-depleted transplantation in children. The authors prepared the TCRbeta library with unique molecular identifiers. TCRdb called the PCR reads again in MiXCR, with one record for every CDR3 protein. The sample contains more than 200,000 distinct CDR3 sequences, around 7.7% of which appear only once. From germline, CDR1 is DFQATT and CDR2 SNEGSKA (reference sequence). This CDR3 is built from 13 residues. Unmatched junction bases numbered 4, after V lost 4 bases and J lost 6 bases. V and J are TRBV20-1 and TRBJ2-3, with 10 bases that match TRBD2. The sequence was collected from a male patient between 2 and 10 years old who had a stem cell transplant for acute myeloid leukemia, so the T cells may come from the graft donor. Sequences were derived from PBMCs, mostly from graft donor cells, sampled 360 days after TCRalphabeta/CD19-depleted stem cell transplant. The CDR3 bases are TGCAGTGCTATTCTAGCGGGAGCTGATACGCAGTATTTT. It codes for CSAILAGADTQYF.